What follows is one TCR beta chain and its context. Sequencing used cDNA as its template, made by extracting RNA and reverse transcribing it. Sequencing was performed with immunoSEQ multiplex PCR; in TCRdb, only in-frame clones are kept and a portion is missing. This table has about 200,000 clones, 50% to 60% appearing once. V was trimmed by 3 bases and J by 0 bases, leaving 5 bases between them. In germline, CDR1 is GTSNPN, CDR2 SVGIG (reference sequence). The CDR3 has 13 amino acids. This entry belongs to a study of CD8+ T cells in alopecia areata. The sequencing here drew on CD4+ T cells sorted from blood, taken at week 0. V and J are TRBV30 and TRBJ1-4; possible D gene TRBD1, 5 bases. This clonotype originated in a human donor with alopecia areata. In DNA form, the CDR3 reads TGTGCCTGGAGAGGGGCAACTAATGAAAAACTGTTTTTT. It encodes CAWRGATNEKLFF.